One sample yielded the 5 T cell receptor beta chains listed below, sequenced in a study of cytomegalovirus exposure and HLA in healthy donors. Libraries were prepared by immunoSEQ multiplex PCR; TCRdb keeps only in-frame clonotypes and omits some of them. The repertoire consists of some 100,000 clones, with roughly nine tenths occurring once and the leading ten covering less than 4.5%. The sample comprised PBMCs. These receptors came from a young man in good health and CMV-seropositive.

This rearrangement joins TRBV28 to TRBJ1-6; weak D call: TRBD1 (5 bases). Germline V gene lookup returns CDR1 MDHEN and CDR2 SYDVKM. This CDR3 spans 15 amino acids. V dropped 1 base and J dropped 7 bases, with 11 bases sitting between them. CDR3 loop: CASSLLGRENSPLHF. The CDR3 DNA reads TGTGCCAGCAGTTTATTGGGACGGGAGAATTCACCCCTCCACTTT.

The chain couples TRBV7-2 to TRBJ2-7, with D tentatively TRBD1 (5 bases). This CDR3 spans 14 amino acids. The ends were cut back, 4 bases at V and 0 bases at J, with 10 bases in the middle. Germline V gene sequence: CDR1 SGHTA, CDR2 FQGNSA. CDR3 in DNA: TGTGCCAGCAGCTCAGACAGTGTCTCCTACGAGCAGTACTTC. This gives the protein CASSSDSVSYEQYF.

The V gene is TRBV15, the J gene TRBJ1-2; D uncertain. The V end lost 4 bases, the J end lost 5 bases, and 11 bases lay between the germline ends. Germline V gene data show CDR1 as LNHNV and CDR2 as YYDKDF (reference sequence). The CDR3 sequence is 13 residues long. In DNA form, the CDR3 reads TGTGCCACCAGCAAACAGACGGAATATGGCTACACCTTC. Its translation: CATSKQTEYGYTF.

The J gene is TRBJ2-3, the V gene TRBV10-3, with TRBD2 as a possible D gene (6 bases). Germline V gene sequence: CDR1 ENHRY, CDR2 SYGVKD. The CDR3 has 14 residues. V was pared by 8 bases and J by 3 bases, with 15 bases between. The CDR3 region is CAILAAVGTDTQYF. CDR3 sequence (DNA): TGTGCCATCTTAGCGGCGGTGGGTACAGATACGCAGTATTTT.

This clone was recorded only once. The chain carries TRBV5-1 and TRBJ2-2; possible D gene TRBD1, 6 bases. V lost 0 bases and J 0 bases, leaving 9 bases between the germline ends. This CDR3 region has 16 residues. CDR1 SGHRS and CDR2 YFSETQ come from the germline V gene. For the CDR3, the DNA is TGCGCCAGCAGCTTGGGAGACAGGTCGAACACCGGGGAGCTGTTTTTT. It codes for CASSLGDRSNTGELFF.